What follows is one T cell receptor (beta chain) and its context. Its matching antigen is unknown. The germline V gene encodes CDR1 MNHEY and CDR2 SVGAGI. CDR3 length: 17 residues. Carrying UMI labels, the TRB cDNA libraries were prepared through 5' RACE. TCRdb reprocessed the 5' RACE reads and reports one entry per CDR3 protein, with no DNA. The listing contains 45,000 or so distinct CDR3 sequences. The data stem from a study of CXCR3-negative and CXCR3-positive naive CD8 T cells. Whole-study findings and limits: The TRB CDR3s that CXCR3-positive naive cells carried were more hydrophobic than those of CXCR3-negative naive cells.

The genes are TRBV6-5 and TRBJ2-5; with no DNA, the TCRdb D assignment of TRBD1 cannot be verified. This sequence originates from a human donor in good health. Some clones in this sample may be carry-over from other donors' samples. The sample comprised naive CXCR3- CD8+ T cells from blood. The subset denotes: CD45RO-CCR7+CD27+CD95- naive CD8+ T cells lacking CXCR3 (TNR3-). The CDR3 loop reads CASSYPTSGGIQETQYF.